This T cell receptor beta chain was identified in a study of blood T cell repertoires in COVID-19. Germline CDR1 is SGHNT and CDR2 is YYREEE (reference sequence). The ends lost 4 bases at V and 0 bases at J; junction bases unmatched: 11. The CDR3 sequence is 17 residues long. The data were produced by immunoSEQ multiplex PCR, yet TCRdb's version contains in-frame clones alone and is incomplete. The sample holds roughly 150,000 clones, 70% to 90% seen once. This clone was counted many times. The clonotype comes from an elderly woman with COVID-19, enrolled during active disease. The sample comprised peripheral blood. The chain uses TRBV5-4 and TRBJ2-3, with 7 bases identical to TRBD2. CDR3 sequence reads: CASSPLGAGSSTDTQYF. The CDR3 nucleotides read TGTGCCAGCAGCCCCTTGGGAGCGGGGTCTAGCACAGATACGCAGTATTTT.